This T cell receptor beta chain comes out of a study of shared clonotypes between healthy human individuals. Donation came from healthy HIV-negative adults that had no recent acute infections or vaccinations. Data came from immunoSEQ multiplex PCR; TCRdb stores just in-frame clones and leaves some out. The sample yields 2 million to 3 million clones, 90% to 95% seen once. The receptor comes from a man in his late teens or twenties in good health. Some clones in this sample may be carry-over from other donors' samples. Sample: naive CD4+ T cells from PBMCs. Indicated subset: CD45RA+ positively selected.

The CDR3 sequence is CASSLMRGAGDTQYF. The CDR3 nucleotides read TGCGCCAGCAGCCTAATGCGGGGGGCCGGCGATACGCAGTATTTT. The chain has TRBV5-1 and TRBJ2-3; 8 bases are shared with TRBD2. In germline, CDR1 is SGHRS, CDR2 YFSETQ. This CDR3 is 15 amino acids long. V lost 4 bases, J lost 6 bases, and 10 bases stayed unmatched. Variable domain in full (rest from reference TRBV5-1 and TRBJ2-3): KAGVTQTPRYLIKTRGQQVTLSCSPISGHRSVSWYQQTPGQGLQFLFEYFSETQRNKGNFPGRFSGRQFSNSRSEMNVSTLELGDSALYLCASSLMRGAGDTQYFGPGTRLTVL.